This T cell receptor (beta chain) was found in a study of shared clonotypes between healthy human individuals. Study results and limitations: The study found 4.5% to 6% of naive CD4 clonotypes shared across a handful of donors.

Clones were read by immunoSEQ multiplex PCR, and TCRdb kept only the in-frame ones, dropping some. Of around 2.5 million clones detected, 93% appear once; the ten largest clones hold 0.36%. This clone occurred once. Its target is unknown. In the same sample, other DNA sequences code for this CDR3. The CDR3 length is 13 residues. Germline CDR1 KGHSH, CDR2 LQKENI. Germline trimming cut 6 bases from V and 6 bases from J; bases unmatched to any gene: 4. The sequencing input was naive CD4+ T cells from PBMCs. As for subset: CD45RA+ positively selected. This sequence originates from a man younger than 35 in good health. Some clones in this sample may be carry-over from other donors' samples. The genes are TRBV18 and TRBJ2-7; TRBD1 matches at 11 bases. Here the CDR3 reads CASSLGTGGEQYF. The CDR3 nucleotides are TGTGCCAGCTCCCTAGGGACAGGGGGCGAGCAGTACTTC.